This T cell receptor beta chain was captured by sequencing in a study of cytomegalovirus exposure and HLA in healthy donors (TCRdb year 2017). Background for the entire study: According to an earlier analysis of several hundred of the donors, about 180 million T cells yielded 117 million unique TCR beta sequences and around 280 Gb of sequence data. The study used immunosequencing to profile the T cell repertoires of approximately 640 subjects and linked those repertoires to cytomegalovirus serostatus. Of the 398 genotyped donors, approximately 80% fell in the genetic ancestry cluster associated with self-reported Caucasian donors. Along with the approximately 620-subject first cohort, a separate validation cohort of over a hundred different subjects was used. The number of donors typed differed by locus, with 629-630 for A, B, C, DRB1 and DQB1, 522 for DQA1, some 570 for DPA1, and some 440 for DPB1. Alongside the repertoire data, information on donor age, sex, ethnicity and CMV serostatus was compiled. Genome-wide SNP genotypes for about 65% of the 666 donors were used in a later genetic analysis, which treated that subset as a discovery cohort. HLA typing covered class I and class II loci at four-digit resolution. In an earlier analysis of 587 of the donors, high-throughput TCR beta sequencing was used to judge whether each TCR beta V gene segment behaved as functional or pseudogenic. The aim of the study was to test whether cataloging public T cell receptors could identify signatures of past pathogen exposure. Rather than using new phenotypic data, the later analysis identified candidate immune exposures from TCR beta sequences and from how often those sequences occurred across donors. Across around 400 genotyped donors of the cohort, an average of about 250,000 unique TCR beta nucleotide sequences per donor were sequenced, and 15% to 20% of those sequences were non-productive. An early release that covered about 600 HLA-typed donors contained approximately 300 gigabases of sequencing data and tens of millions of unique TCR sequences. In a later analysis, previously published TCR beta repertoires from several hundred donors were re-analyzed and high-resolution HLA genotyping was added so that TCR occurrence patterns could be studied. To predict cytomegalovirus infection status, the study brought together high-throughput TCR immunosequencing, statistical association of individual TCRs with disease status, and machine learning. Because of strong linkage in the cohort, roughly five DR-DQ haplotypes were treated as single units for association and clustering. Every repertoire in the discovery cohort had been generated on one and the same sequencing platform.

Library creation used the immunoSEQ multiplex PCR assay. A mixture of 60 forward primers for TCR Vbeta segments and 13 reverse primers for TCR Jbeta segments was used in the multiplex PCR. The CDR3 region of rearranged TCR beta genes was amplified from genomic DNA by a multiplex PCR assay. Amplified TCR beta libraries were sequenced as 87-base-pair reads on the Illumina HiSeq System. Turning to the authors' computational methods: In a later analysis, tens of millions of unique TCR beta chains were counted across the 666 repertoires, and roughly 11 million of these chains were shared by at least two donors. A nearest-neighbor algorithm error-corrected the raw reads and collapsed the reads into unique sequences, merging closely related sequences to remove PCR and sequencing errors. V, D and J gene segments were assigned by aligning CDR3 sequences to IMGT reference sequences. For a sequence to be retained, at least a six-nucleotide match to both a V gene segment and a J gene segment was required. A rearrangement was called productive if the CDR3 had no stop codons and remained in frame with V and J, and every other rearrangement was called non-productive. CDR3 was defined by IMGT convention, running from the second conserved V-encoded cysteine to the conserved J-encoded phenylalanine. The earlier analysis of fewer than 700 of the donors excluded sequences that lacked an unambiguous match to a single V gene segment. In an earlier analysis of 450 to 700 of the donors, V segments were called functional above 56.7% productive rearrangements and were called segregating when the between-donor standard deviation exceeded 5%. A statistical classification framework was built for diagnosing cytomegalovirus status from the catalog of TCR beta chain sequences. A later analysis assigned V and J genes by comparing TCR nucleotide sequences with IMGT/GENE-DB human TR gene sequences. Using the TCRdist pipeline, a later analysis assigned CDR3 sequences along with most-parsimonious VDJ recombination scenarios. In a later analysis, every TCR beta chain was defined by the combination of its CDR3 amino acid sequence and its V-gene family, and reads without a unique V-gene family were dropped. As a way to deal with suspected cross-contamination and a sequencing artifact, a later analysis dropped 450 to 600 nucleotide sequences that were highly shared and had low generation probability. In a later analysis, a clonal expansion index for each public chain was calculated from normalized within-repertoire ranks of inferred template counts. Generation probabilities in a later analysis came from a VDJ recombination model fitted to out-of-frame rearrangements, and those results were checked against IGoR. Hypergeometric tests were used in a later analysis to score TCR-TCR, TCR-HLA and TCR-CMV co-occurrence, with a repertoire-size bias correction applied to the TCR pairs. To estimate false discovery rates, a later analysis permuted the HLA or CMV assignments 20 times. In a later analysis, co-occurring TCRs were grouped using DBSCAN, with TCRdist sequence similarity added in when clustering inside HLA-allele-positive subsets. Repertoires with fewer than 30,000 or more than 120,000 public chains were left out of co-occurrence clustering, as were about 5 repertoires with anomalous nucleotide sharing. In TCRdb, the immuneACCESS table is reduced to in-frame sequences with V and J assigned. These tables do not hold every clone; where another copy was compared, an unresolved V gene accounts for under half, and the others remain unexplained. V and J calls plus clone size are reproduced from that table; the DNA served to infer D and trimming. The sample yields some 130,000 clones; about 82% were counted once. The top ten clonotypes cover about 1.2% of the sample.

The CDR3 starts with the cysteine, ends with the phenylalanine, and has 15 residues. Only the CDR3 DNA stays, 45 bases, in frame from base 1. CDR1 and CDR2 are read off the germline V gene as SNHLY and FYNNEI. The junction shows trimming of 4 bases on V and 2 bases on J, and the gene matches do not reach 4 bases of it. Worth noting for this clone: Its antigen has not been determined. The sample holds no much larger clone one base away, and base qualities are not on file.

Overall results and qualifications from the work: Some IMGT-functional V segments, including TRBV6-2 and TRBV6-3, could not be distinguished by the 87-base-pair reads and were therefore excluded. For the cohort, immune exposure information was limited to CMV serostatus. The sequencing pipeline was judged likely to have produced a cluster of highly shared sequence variants as a technical artifact. In a later analysis, TCR association rates were found to vary across HLA loci, with the most associated TCRs seen for DRB1 alleles and the fewest for HLA-C alleles. The authors suggested that the approach could potentially be generalized to other disease states and immunological phenotypes. Linkage disequilibrium might explain the correlated functional status among segregating V segments, but an unknown experimental factor could not be ruled out. Broadly in line with IMGT annotations, most TCR beta V segments showed up in productive rearrangements about 87% or about 30% of the time in an earlier analysis of around 550 of the donors. Specific HLA alleles were associated with over 15,000 TCR beta sequences at a false discovery rate of 0.05 in a later analysis. A later genetic analysis associated a missense DCLRE1C variant with V-gene and J-gene trimming of TCR beta chains, and an independent cohort replicated the association. The study gave a list of some 150 TCR beta chains associated with cytomegalovirus. According to a later analysis, most CMV-associated TCR beta chains appeared to be HLA-restricted, and the HLA associations seemed to be driven largely by CMV exposure. Presence/absence analyses assumed roughly uniform sequencing depth across donors, an assumption that may not hold. A later analysis reported that several top co-occurrence clusters appeared linked to parvovirus B19, influenza, CMV and Epstein-Barr virus. Most TCR sequences were seen in very few donors, while some public TCRs were found in many individuals. Only TCR beta chains were sequenced in this cohort, and the absence of alpha or paired-chain data limited detectable features. HLA typing was unavailable for some donors at each locus, so association tests used only the typed subset. A few of the identified cytomegalovirus-associated TCR beta chains were confirmed in vitro to be specific for cytomegalovirus antigens. A later genetic analysis reported fewer N-insertions in productive TCRs among donors in an Asian-associated ancestry cluster than the roughly 720-donor mean. In a later analysis, HLA-associated TCR beta chains showed more clonal expansion and lower generation probabilities than non-associated chains that were equally common. Cytomegalovirus status was reported to be diagnosed by the classifier with high specificity and sensitivity in both the original and validation cohorts. Strong co-occurrence of HLA alleles, especially DR and DQ, made assigning TCR associations to individual alleles difficult. Because counts were too low, under 20 rarely observed V segments, including chromosome 9 orphons, were left out of the earlier analysis of 587 of the donors. A further reported finding was that TCR beta sequences accurately predicted the HLA-A and HLA-B alleles for most subjects in the first cohort.

The cohort comprised more than 550 healthy bone marrow donors. All cohort members were sampled while nominally healthy, although unrecorded immune exposures were likely present. The donor was CMV seronegative and belonged to the group of around 400 seronegative cohort members. Each donor provided a peripheral blood sample, and peripheral blood mononuclear cells were used for TCR beta sequencing. Genomic DNA extraction from the blood cell samples was performed with the Qiagen DNeasy Blood Extraction Kit. Here the chain combines TRBV2 and TRBJ2-7; a stretch of 11 junction bases matches TRBD2. The specimen sequenced was PBMCs. This receptor was obtained from a boy between 10 and 17 years old in good health and CMV-seronegative. The sequenced DNA: TGTGCCAGCAGTGCGGTTAGCGGGAGGGCCTACGAGCAGTACTTC. Translated, it reads CASSAVSGRAYEQYF.